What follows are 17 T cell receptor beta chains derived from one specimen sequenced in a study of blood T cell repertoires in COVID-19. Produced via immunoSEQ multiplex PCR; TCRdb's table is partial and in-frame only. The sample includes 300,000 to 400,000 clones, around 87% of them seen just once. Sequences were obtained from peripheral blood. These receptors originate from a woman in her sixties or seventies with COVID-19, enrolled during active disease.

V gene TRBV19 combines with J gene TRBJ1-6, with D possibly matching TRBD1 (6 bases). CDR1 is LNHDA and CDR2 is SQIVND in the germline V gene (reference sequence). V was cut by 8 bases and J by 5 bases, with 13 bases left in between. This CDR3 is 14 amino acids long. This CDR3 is CASRKGQDNSPLHF. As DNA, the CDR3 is TGTGCCAGTCGGAAGGGACAAGATAATTCACCCCTCCACTTT.

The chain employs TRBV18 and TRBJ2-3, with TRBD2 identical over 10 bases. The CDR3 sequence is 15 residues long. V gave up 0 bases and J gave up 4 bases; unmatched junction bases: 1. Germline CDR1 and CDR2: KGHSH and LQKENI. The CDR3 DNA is TGTGCCAGCTCACCACCCAGCGGGGGGGCAGATACGCAGTATTTT. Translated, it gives CASSPPSGGADTQYF.

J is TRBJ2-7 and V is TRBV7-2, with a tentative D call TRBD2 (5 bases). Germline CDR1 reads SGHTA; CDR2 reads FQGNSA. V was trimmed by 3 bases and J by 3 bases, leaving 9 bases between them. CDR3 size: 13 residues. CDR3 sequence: CASSFGLNYEQYF. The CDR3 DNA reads TGTGCCAGCAGCTTCGGACTTAACTACGAGCAGTACTTC.

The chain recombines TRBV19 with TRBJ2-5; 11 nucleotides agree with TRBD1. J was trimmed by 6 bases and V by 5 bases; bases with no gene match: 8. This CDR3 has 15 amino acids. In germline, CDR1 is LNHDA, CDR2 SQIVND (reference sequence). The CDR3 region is CASSAGTGGRKTQYF. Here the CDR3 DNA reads TGTGCCAGTAGTGCGGGGACAGGGGGGCGAAAGACCCAGTACTTC.

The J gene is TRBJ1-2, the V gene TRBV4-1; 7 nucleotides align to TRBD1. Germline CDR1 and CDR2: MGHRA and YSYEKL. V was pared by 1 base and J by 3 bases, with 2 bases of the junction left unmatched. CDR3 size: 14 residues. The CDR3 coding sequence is TGCGCCAGCAGCCAAGGGGACAGATACTATGGCTACACCTTC. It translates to CASSQGDRYYGYTF.

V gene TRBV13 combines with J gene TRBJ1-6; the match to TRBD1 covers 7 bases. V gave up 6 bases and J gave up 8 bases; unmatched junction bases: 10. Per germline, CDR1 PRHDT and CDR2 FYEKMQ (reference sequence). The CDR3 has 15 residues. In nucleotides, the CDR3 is TGTGCCAGCAGGCGAAGGGGGACAGAATATTCACCCCTCCACTTT. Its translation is CASRRRGTEYSPLHF.

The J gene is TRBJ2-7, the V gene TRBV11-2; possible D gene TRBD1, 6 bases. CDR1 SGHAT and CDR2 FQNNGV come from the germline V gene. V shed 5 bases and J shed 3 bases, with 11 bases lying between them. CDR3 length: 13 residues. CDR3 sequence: CASSKGVNYEQYF. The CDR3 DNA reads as TGTGCCAGCAGCAAGGGGGTCAACTACGAGCAGTACTTC.

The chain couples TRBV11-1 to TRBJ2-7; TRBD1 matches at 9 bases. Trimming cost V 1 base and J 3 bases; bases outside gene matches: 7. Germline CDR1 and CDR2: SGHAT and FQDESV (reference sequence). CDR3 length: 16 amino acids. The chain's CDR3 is CASSLGLTGGGYEQYF. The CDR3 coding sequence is TGTGCCAGCAGCTTAGGCCTAACAGGGGGCGGCTACGAGCAGTACTTC.

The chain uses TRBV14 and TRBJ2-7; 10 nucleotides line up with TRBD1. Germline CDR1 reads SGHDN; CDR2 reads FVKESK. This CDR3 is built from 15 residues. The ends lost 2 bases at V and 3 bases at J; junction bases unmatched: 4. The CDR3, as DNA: TGTGCCAGCAGCCAAAGGGACAGGGGAAACTACGAGCAGTACTTC. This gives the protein CASSQRDRGNYEQYF. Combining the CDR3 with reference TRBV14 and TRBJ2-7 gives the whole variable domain EAGVTQFPSHSVIEKGQTVTLRCDPISGHDNLYWYRRVMGKEIKFLLHFVKESKQDESGMPNNRFLAERTGGTYSTLKVQPAELEDSGVYFCASSQRDRGNYEQYFGPGTRLTVT.

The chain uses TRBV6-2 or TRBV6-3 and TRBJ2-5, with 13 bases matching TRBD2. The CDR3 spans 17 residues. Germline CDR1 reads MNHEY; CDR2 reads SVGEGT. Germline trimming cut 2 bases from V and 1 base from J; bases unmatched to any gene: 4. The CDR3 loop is CASSYPRLAGGQETQYF. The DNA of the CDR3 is TGTGCCAGCAGTTACCCAAGACTAGCGGGGGGCCAAGAGACCCAGTACTTC.

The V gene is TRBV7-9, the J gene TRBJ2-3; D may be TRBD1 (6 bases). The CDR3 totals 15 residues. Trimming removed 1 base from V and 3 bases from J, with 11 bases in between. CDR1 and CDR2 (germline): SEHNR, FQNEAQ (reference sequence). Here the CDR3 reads CASSLGFQGTDTQYF. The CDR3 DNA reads TGTGCCAGCAGCTTAGGGTTCCAGGGGACAGATACGCAGTATTTT.

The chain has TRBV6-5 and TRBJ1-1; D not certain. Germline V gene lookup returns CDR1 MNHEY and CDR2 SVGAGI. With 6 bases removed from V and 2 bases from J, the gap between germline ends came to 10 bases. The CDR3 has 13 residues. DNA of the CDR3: TGTGCCAGCAGATTTACAGCCAACACTGAAGCTTTCTTT. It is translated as CASRFTANTEAFF.

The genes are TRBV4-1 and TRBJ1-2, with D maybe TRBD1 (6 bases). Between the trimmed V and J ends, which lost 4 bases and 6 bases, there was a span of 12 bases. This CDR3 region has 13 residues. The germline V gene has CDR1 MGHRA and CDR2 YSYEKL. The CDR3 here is CASSPGTRDGYTF. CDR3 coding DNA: TGCGCCAGCAGCCCCGGGACAAGGGATGGCTACACCTTC.

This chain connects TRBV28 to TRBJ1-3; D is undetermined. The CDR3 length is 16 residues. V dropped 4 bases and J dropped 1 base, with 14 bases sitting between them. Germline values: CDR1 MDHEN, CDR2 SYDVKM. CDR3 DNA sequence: TGTGCCAGCAGTTCCTTAAACAGTCGGTCTGGAAACACCATATATTTT. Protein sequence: CASSSLNSRSGNTIYF. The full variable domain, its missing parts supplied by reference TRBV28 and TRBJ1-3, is DVKVTQSSRYLVKRTGEKVFLECVQDMDHENMFWYRQDPGLGLRLIYFSYDVKMKEKGDIPEGYSVSREKKERFSLILESASTNQTSMYLCASSSLNSRSGNTIYFGEGSWLTVV.

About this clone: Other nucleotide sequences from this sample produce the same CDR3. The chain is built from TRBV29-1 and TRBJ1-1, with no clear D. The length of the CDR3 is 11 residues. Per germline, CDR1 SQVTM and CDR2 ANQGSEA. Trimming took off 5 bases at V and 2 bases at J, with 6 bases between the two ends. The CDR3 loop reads CSVRGNTEAFF. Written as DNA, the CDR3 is TGCAGCGTTCGAGGAAACACTGAAGCTTTCTTT.

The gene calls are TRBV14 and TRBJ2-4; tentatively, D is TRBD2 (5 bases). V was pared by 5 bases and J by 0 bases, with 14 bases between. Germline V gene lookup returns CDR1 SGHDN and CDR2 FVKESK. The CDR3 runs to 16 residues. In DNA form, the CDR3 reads TGTGCCAGCAGCTCTACTAGGGTGAGAGCCAAAAACATTCAGTACTTC. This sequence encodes CASSSTRVRAKNIQYF.

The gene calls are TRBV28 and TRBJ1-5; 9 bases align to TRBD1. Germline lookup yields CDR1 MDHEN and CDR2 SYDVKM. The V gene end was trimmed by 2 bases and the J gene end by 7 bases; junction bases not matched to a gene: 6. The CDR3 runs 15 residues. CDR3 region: CASSLLGQGMQPQHF. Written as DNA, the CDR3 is TGTGCCAGCAGTTTACTGGGACAGGGTATGCAGCCCCAGCATTTT.